This T cell receptor beta chain was sequenced for a study of shared clonotypes between healthy human individuals. In the study overall: Per-donor plates numbered three CD4 naive, three CD4 memory, two CD8 naive and one CD8 memory. Study-level results: In contrast to clonotypes shared by all four donors, non-shared clonotypes had lower generation probabilities.

Every subset's genomic DNA went evenly onto several immunoSEQ plates. Sorted-subset replicate PCR reactions were performed with around 210 ng DNA, corresponding to tens of thousands of T cell genomes. Sequencing was performed with immunoSEQ multiplex PCR; in TCRdb, only in-frame clones are kept and a portion is missing. Here the sample spans about 2.1 million clones, over 85% being singletons. Looked up from germline, CDR1 is MNHEY and CDR2 is SMNVEV (reference sequence). V shed 4 bases and J shed 0 bases, with 10 bases lying between them. The CDR3 consists of 14 residues. Terminally differentiated effector memory CD45RA+ cells were excluded from the naive CD8 cells, which were CD45RO-negative and positively selected for CCR7. Of note for this clone: Its antigen is undetermined. Different DNA sequences within this sample yield the same CDR3.

Sequencing was done on a sample of naive CD8+ T cells from PBMCs. The chain employs TRBV27 and TRBJ2-7; no clear D. The TCR sequence derives from a man between 18 and 29 years old in good health. Some clones in this sample may be carry-over from other donors' samples. CDR3 in amino acids: CASSSRGSSYEQYF. CDR3 DNA sequence: TGTGCCAGCAGTTCTCGTGGTAGCTCCTACGAGCAGTACTTC.